The present T cell receptor beta chain was sequenced within a study of human T cells and chemical hapten exposure. Study context: Reading of the patch tests, which applied 0.01% DPC to the upper back, occurred at 6 days.

In the library, unique molecular identifiers were attached to individual cDNA molecules. TCRdb re-called the RACE reads through MiXCR, storing one row per CDR3 protein. The table lists 150,000 or so distinct CDR3 sequences, roughly 15% of them singletons. The sample's time point: patch test 1, 2 weeks after DPC sensitization. Treatment reported: therapeutic diphenylcyclopropenone sensitization with weekly scalp DPC. Study findings and constraints: There was a positive correlation between PT1 expanded TCR counts and patch test score. The study found expanded TCRs formed significantly more large CDR3 similarity clusters than controls.

CDR1 SQVTM and CDR2 ANQGSEA come from the germline V gene. The V gene lost 7 bases and the J gene lost 1 base, with 7 bases spanning the gap. This CDR3 is 11 amino acids long. In this sample, this clonotype turned up a few times. Its matching antigen is unknown. This clonotype was sampled from a woman under 40 with alopecia areata. Some clones in this sample may be carry-over from other donors' samples. Sample: whole blood, taken in connection with sensitization to the hapten diphenylcyclopropenone (DPC). J is TRBJ1-1 and V is TRBV29-1; D unclear. DNA of the CDR3: TGCAGCGCAGTAAGGAACACTGAAGCTTTCTTT. Residues: CSAVRNTEAFF. Based on the CDR3 plus reference TRBV29-1 and TRBJ1-1, the full variable domain is SAVISQKPSRDICQRGTSLTIQCQVDSQVTMMFWYRQQPGQSLTLIATANQGSEATYESGFVIDKFPISRPNLTFSTLTVSNMSPEDSSIYLCSAVRNTEAFFGQGTRLTVV.